This T cell receptor (beta chain) was documented in a study of blood T cells in healthy people across ages. Points on this clonotype: Its target is unknown.

Trimming cost V 4 bases and J 0 bases; bases outside gene matches: 7. Germline lookup yields CDR1 SGHRS and CDR2 YFSETQ. The CDR3 consists of 17 residues. Study observations and caveats: Diversity estimates from one million T cells were considered underestimates. Unsorted PBMCs blocked a conclusive comparison of naive and antigen-experienced cells.

Through a sample-barcoded 5' primer and a J-beta primer mix, a second PCR was run for 7 to 11 cycles. A template-switch adaptor with 12 random nucleotides tagged each cDNA molecule. TCRdb passed the 5' RACE reads through MiXCR, listing each CDR3 protein once. Among 800,000 or so distinct CDR3 sequences listed, approximately 25% were seen once. The sample was also linked to a second study, of T cells of mothers and their children. As that study records: Maternal samples each gave over 8.5 million TCR beta CDR3 reads, and child samples several million each.

This sequence was found in a boy aged 10-17 years in good health. The sample comprised blood. The rearrangement uses TRBV5-1 and TRBJ2-1, with TRBD2 matching over 10 bases. CDR3 nucleotide sequence: TGCGCCAGCAGCCCTTGGACTAGCGGTGGCTCCTACAATGAGCAGTTCTTC. Amino acids: CASSPWTSGGSYNEQFF.